This entry describes one T cell receptor beta chain. Per the germline V gene, CDR1 is LNHDA and CDR2 is SQIVND (reference sequence). V lost 7 bases to trimming and J lost 0 bases, with 16 bases between them. The CDR3 sequence is 17 residues long. Original analysis: Using reference gene primer amplification, nucleated cell counts were estimated. TCRdb's table, derived via immunoSEQ multiplex PCR, lists solely in-frame clones and lacks some. The V and J calls and clone size come from that table; D and trimming were worked out from the DNA. This repertoire shows over 10,000 clones, roughly 90% found once; its top ten account for 2.6%. This sample is part of a study of blood T cell repertoires in COVID-19. About the study: T cells, B-cell-depleted T cells, or PBMCs provided the cDNA or gDNA that served as material.

This sequence originates from a human donor in a cohort sampled during active COVID-19. The chain links TRBV19 to TRBJ1-6, with D possibly being TRBD1 (5 bases). The sequenced sample consisted of peripheral blood. CDR3 residues: CASIRTHLSSYNSPLHF. The CDR3 nucleotides read TGTGCCAGTATCCGGACACATTTGAGCTCCTATAATTCACCCCTCCACTTT. Using reference TRBV19 and TRBJ1-6 for the parts outside the CDR3, the full variable domain is DGGITQSPKYLFRKEGQNVTLSCEQNLNHDAMYWYRQDPGQGLRLIYYSQIVNDFQKGDIAEGYSVSREKKESFPLTVTSAQKNPTAFYLCASIRTHLSSYNSPLHFGNGTRLTVT.